The text below deals with one T cell receptor beta chain. The sample comes from a study of blood T cell repertoires in COVID-19. Using immunoSEQ multiplex PCR, the repertoire was profiled, and TCRdb retains in-frame clones only, with some absent. The sample has a few hundred thousand clones; 80% to 90% are singletons. Per the germline V gene, CDR1 is SGHRS and CDR2 is YFSETQ. The V gene lost 0 bases and the J gene lost 4 bases, with 11 bases spanning the gap. The CDR3 loop spans 14 amino acids. The receptor was isolated from a woman in her 30s who had recovered from COVID-19. The source material was PBMCs or T cells enriched from blood (not recorded which). The genes are TRBV5-1 and TRBJ2-7; D is possibly TRBD2 (6 bases). The CDR3 bases are TGCGCCAGCAGCTTGGGCGACGGGACTTACGAGCAGTACTTC. Amino acids: CASSLGDGTYEQYF.